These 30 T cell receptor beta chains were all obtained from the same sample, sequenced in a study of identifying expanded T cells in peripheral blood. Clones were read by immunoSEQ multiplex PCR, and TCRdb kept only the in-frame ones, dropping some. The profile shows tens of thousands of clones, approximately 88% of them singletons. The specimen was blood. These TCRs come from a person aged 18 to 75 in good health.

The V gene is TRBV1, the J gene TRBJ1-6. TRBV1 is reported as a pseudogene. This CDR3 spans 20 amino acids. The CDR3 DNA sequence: TGCACCAGCAGCCAAGATAGCCCGCAGTTTTATAGCTCCTATAATTCACCCCTCCACTTT. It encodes CTSSQDSPQFYSSYNSPLHF.

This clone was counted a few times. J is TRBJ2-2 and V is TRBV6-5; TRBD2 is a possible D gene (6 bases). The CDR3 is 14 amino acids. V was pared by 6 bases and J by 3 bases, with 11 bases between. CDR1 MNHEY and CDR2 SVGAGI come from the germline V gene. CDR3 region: CASSPLADTGELFF. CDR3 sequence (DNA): TGTGCCAGCAGCCCACTAGCCGACACCGGGGAGCTGTTTTTT.

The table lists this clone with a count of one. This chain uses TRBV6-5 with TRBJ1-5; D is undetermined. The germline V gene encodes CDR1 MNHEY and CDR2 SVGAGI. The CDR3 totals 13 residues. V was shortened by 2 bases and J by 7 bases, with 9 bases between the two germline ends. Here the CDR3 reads CASSYEGGQPQHF. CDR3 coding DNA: TGTGCCAGCAGTTACGAGGGAGGCCAGCCCCAGCATTTT.

The DNA of the CDR3 is TGTGCCAGCGGTCTTCTAGCGGGAGTGGGCGGGGAGCTGTTTTTT. Amino acid sequence: CASGLLAGVGGELFF. The chain links TRBV7-3 to TRBJ2-2, with 10 positions matching TRBD2. The CDR3 consists of 15 residues. The V gene end was trimmed by 8 bases and the J gene end by 7 bases; junction bases not matched to a gene: 10. Germline V gene data show CDR1 as SGHTA and CDR2 as FQGTGA. The entire variable domain, with the rest obtained from reference TRBV7-3 and TRBJ2-2, is as follows: GAGVSQTPSNKVTEKGKYVELRCDPISGHTALYWYRQSLGQGPEFLIYFQGTGAADDSGLPNDRFFAVRPEGSVSTLKIQRTERGDSAVYLCASGLLAGVGGELFFGEGSRLTVL.

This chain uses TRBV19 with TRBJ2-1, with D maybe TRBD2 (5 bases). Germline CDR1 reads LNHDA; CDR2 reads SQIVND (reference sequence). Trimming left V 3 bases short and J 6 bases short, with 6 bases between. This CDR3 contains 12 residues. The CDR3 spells CASSIEGNEQFF. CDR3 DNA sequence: TGTGCCAGTAGTATTGAGGGCAATGAGCAGTTCTTC.

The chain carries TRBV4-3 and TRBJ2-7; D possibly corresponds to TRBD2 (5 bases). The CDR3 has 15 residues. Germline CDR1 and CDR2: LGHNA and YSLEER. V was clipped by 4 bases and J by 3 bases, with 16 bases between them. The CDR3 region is CASSPRLNNHYEQYF. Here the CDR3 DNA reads TGCGCCAGCAGCCCACGACTAAACAATCACTACGAGCAGTACTTC.

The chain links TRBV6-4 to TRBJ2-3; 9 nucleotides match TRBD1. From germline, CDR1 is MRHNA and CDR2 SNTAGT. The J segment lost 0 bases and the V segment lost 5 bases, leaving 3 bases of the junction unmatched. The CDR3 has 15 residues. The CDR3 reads CASSIDRGSTDTQYF. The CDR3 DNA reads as TGTGCCAGCAGTATCGACAGGGGGAGCACAGATACGCAGTATTTT.

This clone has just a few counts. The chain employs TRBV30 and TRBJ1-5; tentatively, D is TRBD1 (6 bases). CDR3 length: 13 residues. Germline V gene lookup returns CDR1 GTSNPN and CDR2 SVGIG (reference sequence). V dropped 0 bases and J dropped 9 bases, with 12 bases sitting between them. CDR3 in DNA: TGTGCCTGGAGTGTAAGGGGGGCAGGGCCCCAGCATTTT. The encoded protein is CAWSVRGAGPQHF.

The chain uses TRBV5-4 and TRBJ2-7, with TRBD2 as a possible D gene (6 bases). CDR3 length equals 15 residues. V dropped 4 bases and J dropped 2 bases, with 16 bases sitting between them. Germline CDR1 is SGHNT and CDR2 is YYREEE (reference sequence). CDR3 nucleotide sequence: TGTGCCAGCAGCCACCGGGACTTTCCCCCCTACGAGCAGTACTTC. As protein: CASSHRDFPPYEQYF.

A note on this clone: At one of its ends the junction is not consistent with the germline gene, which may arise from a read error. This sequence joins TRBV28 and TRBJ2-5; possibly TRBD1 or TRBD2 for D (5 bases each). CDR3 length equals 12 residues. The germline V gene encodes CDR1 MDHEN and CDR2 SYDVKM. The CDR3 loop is CASSSPGTASHF. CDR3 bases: TGTGCCAGCAGTTCTCCCGGGACCGCCTCGCACTTC.

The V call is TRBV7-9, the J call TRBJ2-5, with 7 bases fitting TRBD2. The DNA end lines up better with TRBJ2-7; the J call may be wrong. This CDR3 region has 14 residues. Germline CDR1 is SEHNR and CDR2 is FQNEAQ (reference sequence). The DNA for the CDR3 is TGTGCCAGCAGCTCCGGGGGGATAATCTACGAGCAGTACTTC. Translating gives CASSSGGIIYEQYF.

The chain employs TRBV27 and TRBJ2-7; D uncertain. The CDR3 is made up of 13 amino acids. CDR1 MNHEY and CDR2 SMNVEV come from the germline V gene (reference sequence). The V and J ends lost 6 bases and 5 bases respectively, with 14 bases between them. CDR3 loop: CASRGSGGNEQYF. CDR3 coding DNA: TGTGCCAGCAGAGGGTCGGGCGGTAACGAGCAGTACTTC.

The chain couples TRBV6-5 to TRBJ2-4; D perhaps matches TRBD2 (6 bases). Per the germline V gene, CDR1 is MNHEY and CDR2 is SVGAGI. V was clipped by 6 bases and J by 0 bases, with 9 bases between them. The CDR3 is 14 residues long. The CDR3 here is CASSPGGAKNIQYF. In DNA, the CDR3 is TGTGCCAGCAGCCCCGGGGGAGCCAAAAACATTCAGTACTTC.

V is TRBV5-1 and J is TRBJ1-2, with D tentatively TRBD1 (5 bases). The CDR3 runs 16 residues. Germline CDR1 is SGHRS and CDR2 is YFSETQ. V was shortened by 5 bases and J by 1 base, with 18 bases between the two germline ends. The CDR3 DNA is TGCGCCAGCAGTTCGACCGGGACGACAGTTAACTATGGCTACACCTTC. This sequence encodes CASSSTGTTVNYGYTF. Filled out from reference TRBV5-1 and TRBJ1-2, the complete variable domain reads KAGVTQTPRYLIKTRGQQVTLSCSPISGHRSVSWYQQTPGQGLQFLFEYFSETQRNKGNFPGRFSGRQFSNSRSEMNVSTLELGDSALYLCASSSTGTTVNYGYTFGSGTRLTVV.

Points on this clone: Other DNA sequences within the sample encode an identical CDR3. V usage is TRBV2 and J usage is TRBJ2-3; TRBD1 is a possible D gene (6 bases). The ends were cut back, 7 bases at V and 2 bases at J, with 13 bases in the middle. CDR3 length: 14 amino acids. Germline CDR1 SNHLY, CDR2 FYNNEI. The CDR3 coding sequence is TGTGCCAGCAAAGGACAGTCCTCCACAGATACGCAGTATTTT. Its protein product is CASKGQSSTDTQYF.

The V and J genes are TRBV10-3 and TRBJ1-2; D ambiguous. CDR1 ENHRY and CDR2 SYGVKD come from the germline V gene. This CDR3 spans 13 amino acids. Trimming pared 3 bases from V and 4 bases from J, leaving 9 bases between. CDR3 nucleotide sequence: TGTGCCATCAGTGACGGCCAGTTCTATGGCTACACCTTC. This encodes CAISDGQFYGYTF.

The CDR3 region is CASSPNLAGNEQFF. CDR3 nucleotides: TGTGCCAGCAGCCCAAATCTAGCGGGAAATGAGCAGTTCTTC. V is TRBV7-7 and J is TRBJ2-1; TRBD2 matches at 9 bases. The CDR3 extends over 14 amino acids. The junction had 6 bases not matched to a gene; V was cut back by 5 bases and J by 7 bases. From germline, CDR1 is SSHAT and CDR2 FNYEAQ (reference sequence).

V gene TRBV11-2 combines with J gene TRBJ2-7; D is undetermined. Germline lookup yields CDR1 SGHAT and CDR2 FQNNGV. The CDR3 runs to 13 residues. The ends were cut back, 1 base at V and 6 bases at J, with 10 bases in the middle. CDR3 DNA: TGTGCCAGCAGCTTAGGGCCGCTCAGCGAGCAGTACTTC. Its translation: CASSLGPLSEQYF.

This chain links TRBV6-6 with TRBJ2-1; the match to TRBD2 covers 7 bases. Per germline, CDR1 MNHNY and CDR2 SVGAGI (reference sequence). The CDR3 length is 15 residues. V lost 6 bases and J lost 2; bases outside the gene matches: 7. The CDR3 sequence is CASSLQGGPYNEQFF. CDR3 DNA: TGTGCCAGCAGCCTCCAGGGAGGGCCCTACAATGAGCAGTTCTTC.

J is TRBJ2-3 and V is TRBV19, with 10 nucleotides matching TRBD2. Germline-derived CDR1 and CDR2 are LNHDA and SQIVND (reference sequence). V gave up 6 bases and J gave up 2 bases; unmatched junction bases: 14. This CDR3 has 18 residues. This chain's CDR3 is CASRQGWTSGFFTDTQYF. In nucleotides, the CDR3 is TGTGCCAGTAGACAGGGCTGGACTAGCGGATTTTTCACAGATACGCAGTATTTT.

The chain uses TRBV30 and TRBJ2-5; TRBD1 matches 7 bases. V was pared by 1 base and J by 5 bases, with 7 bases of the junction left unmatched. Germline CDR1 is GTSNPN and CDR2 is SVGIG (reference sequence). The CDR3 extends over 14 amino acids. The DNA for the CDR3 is TGTGCCTGGAGTGGTGTAGGGGGCTTGGAGACCCAGTACTTC. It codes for CAWSGVGGLETQYF.

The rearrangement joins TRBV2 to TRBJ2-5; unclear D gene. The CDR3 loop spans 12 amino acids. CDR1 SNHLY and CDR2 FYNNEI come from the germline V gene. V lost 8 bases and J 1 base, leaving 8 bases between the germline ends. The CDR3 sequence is CASSGGQETQYF. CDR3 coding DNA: TGTGCCAGCTCGGGCGGCCAAGAGACCCAGTACTTC.

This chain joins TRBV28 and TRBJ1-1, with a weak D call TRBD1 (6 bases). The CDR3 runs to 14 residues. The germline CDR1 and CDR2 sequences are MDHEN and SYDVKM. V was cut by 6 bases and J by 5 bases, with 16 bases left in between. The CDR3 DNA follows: TGTGCCAGCAGACGCGGGGGCAAGGGGACTGAAGCTTTCTTT. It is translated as CASRRGGKGTEAFF. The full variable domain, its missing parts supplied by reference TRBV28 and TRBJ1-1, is DVKVTQSSRYLVKRTGEKVFLECVQDMDHENMFWYRQDPGLGLRLIYFSYDVKMKEKGDIPEGYSVSREKKERFSLILESASTNQTSMYLCASRRGGKGTEAFFGQGTRLTVV.

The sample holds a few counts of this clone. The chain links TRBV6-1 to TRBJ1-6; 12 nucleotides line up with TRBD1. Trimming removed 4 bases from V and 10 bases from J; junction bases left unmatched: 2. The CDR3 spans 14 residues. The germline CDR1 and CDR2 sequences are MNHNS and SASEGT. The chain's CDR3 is CASSGGTGGSPLHF. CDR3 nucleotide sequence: TGTGCCAGCAGTGGGGGGACAGGGGGCTCACCCCTCCACTTT.

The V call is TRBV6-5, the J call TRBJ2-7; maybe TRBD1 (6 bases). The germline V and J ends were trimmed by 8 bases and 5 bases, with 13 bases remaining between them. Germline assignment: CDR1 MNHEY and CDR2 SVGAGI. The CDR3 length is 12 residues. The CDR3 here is CASGSGDHEQYF. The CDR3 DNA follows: TGTGCCAGCGGGTCAGGGGACCACGAGCAGTACTTC.

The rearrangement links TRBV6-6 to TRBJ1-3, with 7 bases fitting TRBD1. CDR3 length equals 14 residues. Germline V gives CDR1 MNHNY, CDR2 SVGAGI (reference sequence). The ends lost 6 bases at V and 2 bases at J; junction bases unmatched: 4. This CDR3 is CASSTGVAGNTIYF. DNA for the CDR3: TGTGCCAGCAGCACAGGGGTCGCTGGAAACACCATATATTTT.

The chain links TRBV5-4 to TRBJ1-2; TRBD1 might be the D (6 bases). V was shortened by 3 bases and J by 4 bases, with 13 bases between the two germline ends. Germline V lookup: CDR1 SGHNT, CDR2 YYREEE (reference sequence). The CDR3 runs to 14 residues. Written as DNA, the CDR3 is TGTGCCAGCAGCTCGGGACCGGGGGCCTATGGCTACACCTTC. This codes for CASSSGPGAYGYTF. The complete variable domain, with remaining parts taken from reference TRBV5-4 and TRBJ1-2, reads ETGVTQSPTHLIKTRGQQVTLRCSSQSGHNTVSWYQQALGQGPQFIFQYYREEENGRGNFPPRFSGLQFPNYSSELNVNALELDDSALYLCASSSGPGAYGYTFGSGTRLTVV.

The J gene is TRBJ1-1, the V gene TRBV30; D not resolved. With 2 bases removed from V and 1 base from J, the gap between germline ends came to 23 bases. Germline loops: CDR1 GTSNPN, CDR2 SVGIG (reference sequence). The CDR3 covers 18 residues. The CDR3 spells CAWSTSKSTLASNTEAFF. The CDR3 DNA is TGTGCCTGGAGTACTTCAAAATCGACGTTGGCGTCGAACACTGAAGCTTTCTTT.

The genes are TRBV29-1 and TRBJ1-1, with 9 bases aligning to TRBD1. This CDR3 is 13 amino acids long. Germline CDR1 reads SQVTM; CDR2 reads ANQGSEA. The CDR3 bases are TGCCTTGGGACAGGGACAGGGAGCACTGAAGCTTTCTTT. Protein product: CLGTGTGSTEAFF.

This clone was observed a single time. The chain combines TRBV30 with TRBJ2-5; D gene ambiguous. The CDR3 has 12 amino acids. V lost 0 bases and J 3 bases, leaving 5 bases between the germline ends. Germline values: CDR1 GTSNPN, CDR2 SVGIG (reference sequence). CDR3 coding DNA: TGTGCCTGGAGTGTACACAAAGAGACCCAGTACTTC. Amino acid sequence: CAWSVHKETQYF.